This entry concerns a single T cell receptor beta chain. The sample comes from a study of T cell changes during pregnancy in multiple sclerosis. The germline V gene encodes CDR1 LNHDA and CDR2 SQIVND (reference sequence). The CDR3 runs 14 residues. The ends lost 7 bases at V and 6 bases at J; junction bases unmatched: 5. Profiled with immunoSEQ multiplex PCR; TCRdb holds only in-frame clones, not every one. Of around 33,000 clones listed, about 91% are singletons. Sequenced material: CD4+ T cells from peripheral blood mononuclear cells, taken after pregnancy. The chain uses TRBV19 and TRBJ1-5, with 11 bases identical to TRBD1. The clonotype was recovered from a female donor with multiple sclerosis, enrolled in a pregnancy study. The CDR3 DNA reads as TGTGCCAGTAAAGGGACAGGGGGTTTTCAGCCCCAGCATTTT. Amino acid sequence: CASKGTGGFQPQHF. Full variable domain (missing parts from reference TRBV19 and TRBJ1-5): DGGITQSPKYLFRKEGQNVTLSCEQNLNHDAMYWYRQDPGQGLRLIYYSQIVNDFQKGDIAEGYSVSREKKESFPLTVTSAQKNPTAFYLCASKGTGGFQPQHFGDGTRLSIL.